The 22 T cell receptor beta chains reported below all come from one sample, sequenced in a study of Ad26.COV2.S vaccination and SARS-CoV-2 variants. Sequencing used immunoSEQ multiplex PCR; TCRdb keeps in-frame clones, though not all of them. The repertoire has roughly 270,000 clones, 87% of them found once; the top ten carry around 3.5%. The treatment denotes: about 20 received Ad26.COV2.S at low or high dose, single or two shots; about 5 received placebo; per-sample allocation not given. All samples were drawn on day 63, counting from the first vaccine or placebo injection. This sample comprised peripheral blood, obtained in a trial of Ad26.COV2.S vaccine versus placebo. The receptors stem from a person aged 18 to 65 who received the Ad26.COV2.S COVID-19 vaccine or a placebo.

This clone was found a few times. J is TRBJ1-6 and V is TRBV5-6; 10 bases match TRBD1. The CDR3 runs 15 residues. Germline CDR1 and CDR2: SGHDT and YYEEEE. The V and J ends lost 4 bases and 6 bases, in that order; junction bases with no gene match: 4. In DNA, the CDR3 is TGTGCCAGCAGCCACGACAGGGGGCTTAATTCACCCCTCCACTTT. Translating gives CASSHDRGLNSPLHF.

The genes are TRBV4-3 and TRBJ1-1, with unresolved D. CDR1 and CDR2 from the germline V gene are LGHNA and YSLEER. The V end lost 1 base, the J end lost 5 bases, and 11 bases lay between the germline ends. The CDR3 totals 14 residues. Here the CDR3 reads CASSQGYGGTEAFF. Here the CDR3 DNA reads TGCGCCAGCAGCCAAGGGTACGGAGGGACTGAAGCTTTCTTT.

V usage is TRBV5-5 and J usage is TRBJ2-7; D uncertain. The V gene lost 2 bases and the J gene lost 1 base, with 7 bases spanning the gap. CDR3 length equals 13 residues. Germline V gene data show CDR1 as SGHKS and CDR2 as YYEKEE (reference sequence). The CDR3 reads CASSFGTSYEQYF. CDR3 bases: TGTGCCAGCAGCTTCGGCACTTCCTACGAGCAGTACTTC.

The chain combines TRBV5-4 with TRBJ2-1; maybe TRBD2 (5 bases). Germline V gene data show CDR1 as SGHNT and CDR2 as YYREEE (reference sequence). This CDR3 is 16 amino acids long. V was shortened by 1 base and J by 0 bases, with 11 bases between the two germline ends. Here the CDR3 reads CASSLSGGSSYNEQFF. CDR3 in DNA: TGTGCCAGCAGCTTGTCCGGAGGCAGCTCCTACAATGAGCAGTTCTTC.

This clone showed up just once. The chain carries TRBV18 and TRBJ1-1; D not resolved. Germline V gives CDR1 KGHSH, CDR2 LQKENI. The CDR3 is 12 residues long. Trimming stripped 4 bases from V and 1 base from J, with 4 bases between. The CDR3 coding sequence is TGTGCCAGCTCACAGGGGAACACTGAAGCTTTCTTT. This gives the protein CASSQGNTEAFF.

V is TRBV10-1 and J is TRBJ2-2; D unresolved. The CDR3 has 12 residues. CDR1 and CDR2 (germline): WNHNN, SYGVQD (reference sequence). Deletions cut 4 bases from V and 4 bases from J, with 4 bases between. The CDR3 bases are TGCGCCAGCAGTGCCACCACCGGGGAGCTGTTTTTT. Translation: CASSATTGELFF.

Here the CDR3 DNA reads TGTGCCAGCAGCGAGGGGGCGAAGACTGAAGCTTTCTTT. The encoded protein is CASSEGAKTEAFF. This chain links TRBV5-6 with TRBJ1-1; 7 nucleotides agree with TRBD1. CDR1 and CDR2 from the germline V gene are SGHDT and YYEEEE. The CDR3 sequence is 13 residues long. J gave up 5 bases and V 4 bases, and 5 bases lay outside the gene matches.

The sample holds one count of this clone. The chain couples TRBV4-1 to TRBJ1-4, with 12 bases lining up with TRBD1. The CDR3 has 19 amino acids. Trimming removed 1 base from V and 7 bases from J; junction bases left unmatched: 13. Germline CDR1 reads MGHRA; CDR2 reads YSYEKL. The CDR3 sequence is CASSQVSRDRGRRAEKLFF. DNA for the CDR3: TGCGCCAGCAGCCAAGTGTCCCGGGACAGGGGGCGCAGAGCTGAAAAACTGTTTTTT.

The genes are TRBV10-3 and TRBJ2-1, with 10 nucleotides matching TRBD1. Germline loops: CDR1 ENHRY, CDR2 SYGVKD. The CDR3 extends over 15 amino acids. J was trimmed by 4 bases and V by 7 bases; bases with no gene match: 7. The CDR3: CAITPTGGRYNEQFF. For the CDR3, the DNA is TGTGCCATCACTCCGACAGGGGGCCGATACAATGAGCAGTTCTTC.

The chain links TRBV30 to TRBJ1-1; the match to TRBD1 covers 9 bases. V trimming: 2 bases; J trimming: 7 bases; junction bases outside the gene matches: 11. The germline V gene has CDR1 GTSNPN and CDR2 SVGIG (reference sequence). The CDR3 is 15 amino acids. The CDR3 reads CAWSITGGGQGEAFF. CDR3 nucleotides: TGTGCCTGGAGTATAACAGGTGGGGGACAGGGTGAAGCTTTCTTT.

The J gene is TRBJ1-1, the V gene TRBV24-1; D is ambiguous. V lost 5 bases to trimming and J lost 3 bases, with 6 bases between them. This CDR3 is 12 amino acids long. CDR1 and CDR2 (germline): KGHDR, SFDVKD. CDR3 nucleotide sequence: TGTGCCACCAGTGGAGGAGACACTGAAGCTTTCTTT. Its translation is CATSGGDTEAFF.

The V and J genes are TRBV13 and TRBJ2-7, with D perhaps TRBD2 (6 bases). Trimming pared 0 bases from V and 7 bases from J, leaving 13 bases between. CDR3 length: 14 residues. Germline loops: CDR1 PRHDT, CDR2 FYEKMQ (reference sequence). CDR3 amino acids: CASSLGRGVEEQYF. The CDR3 DNA is TGTGCCAGCAGCTTAGGTCGCGGGGTTGAAGAGCAGTACTTC. Complete variable domain (other parts from reference TRBV13 and TRBJ2-7): AAGVIQSPRHLIKEKRETATLKCYPIPRHDTVYWYQQGPGQDPQFLISFYEKMQSDKGSIPDRFSAQQFSDYHSELNMSSLELGDSALYFCASSLGRGVEEQYFGPGTRLTVT.

V and J are TRBV19 and TRBJ1-2; no firm D call. V was clipped by 6 bases and J by 5 bases, with 13 bases between them. The CDR3 length is 13 residues. Germline V gives CDR1 LNHDA, CDR2 SQIVND (reference sequence). In nucleotides, the CDR3 is TGTGCCAGTAGACTGGACGCCGAATATGGCTACACCTTC. This codes for CASRLDAEYGYTF.

The gene calls are TRBV5-1 and TRBJ1-1, with TRBD1 identical over 9 bases. The germline CDR1 and CDR2 sequences are SGHRS and YFSETQ. Trimming at V came to 4 bases and at J to 8 bases, leaving 6 bases not matched to a gene. The CDR3 totals 13 residues. As DNA, the CDR3 is TGCGCCAGCAGCCCGGACAGGGGTTCGGAAGCTTTCTTT. Its protein is CASSPDRGSEAFF.

This clone showed up just a few times. The chain employs TRBV29-1 and TRBJ1-3; perhaps TRBD1 as D (5 bases). The CDR3 runs to 12 residues. Germline assignment: CDR1 SQVTM and CDR2 ANQGSEA. The V gene lost 8 bases and the J gene lost 3 bases, with 11 bases spanning the gap. The CDR3 nucleotides are TGCAGCTTCCGGGGGAGTGGAAACACCATATATTTT. Translated, it gives CSFRGSGNTIYF.

The chain couples TRBV28 to TRBJ2-5; D might be TRBD1 or TRBD2, each matching 5 bases. Germline CDR1 is MDHEN and CDR2 is SYDVKM. With 7 bases removed from V and 4 bases from J, the gap between germline ends came to 25 bases. The CDR3 contains 17 residues. In DNA form, the CDR3 reads TGTGCCAGCACCACCCCCTCGGGGCGCGCGGGTGGAGAGACCCAGTACTTC. Amino acids: CASTTPSGRAGGETQYF. Using reference TRBV28 and TRBJ2-5 for the parts outside the CDR3, the full variable domain is DVKVTQSSRYLVKRTGEKVFLECVQDMDHENMFWYRQDPGLGLRLIYFSYDVKMKEKGDIPEGYSVSREKKERFSLILESASTNQTSMYLCASTTPSGRAGGETQYFGPGTRLLVL.

This clone has more than one count but fewer than ten. The CDR3 loop reads CASSLTGAYGYTF. Here the CDR3 DNA reads TGTGCCAGCAGCTTAACAGGAGCCTATGGCTACACCTTC. V gene TRBV7-6 combines with J gene TRBJ1-2, with D perhaps matching TRBD1 (5 bases). Per germline, CDR1 SGHVS and CDR2 FNYEAQ. The V end was cut by 2 bases, the J end by 4 bases, with 8 bases between. This CDR3 has 13 residues.

This clone has only a few counts. V usage is TRBV30 and J usage is TRBJ2-7, with D tentatively TRBD1 or TRBD2 (5 bases each). CDR3 length equals 13 residues. Germline V gives CDR1 GTSNPN, CDR2 SVGIG (reference sequence). The ends were cut back, 6 bases at V and 6 bases at J, with 18 bases in the middle. This CDR3 reads CACEGPFKREQYF. CDR3 bases: TGTGCCTGCGAGGGGCCCTTCAAGCGCGAGCAGTACTTC. The variable domain in full, with the rest retrieved from reference TRBV30 and TRBJ2-7, is SQTIHQWPATLVQPVGSPLSLECTVEGTSNPNLYWYRQAAGRGLQLLFYSVGIGQISSEVPQNLSASRPQDRQFILSSKKLLLSDSGFYLCACEGPFKREQYFGPGTRLTVT.

J is TRBJ2-4 and V is TRBV12-3 or TRBV12-4, with D possibly being TRBD1 (6 bases). The CDR3 has 13 amino acids. Trimming removed 3 bases at V and 6 bases at J, with 9 bases between. CDR3 DNA sequence: TGTGCCAGCAGTTTGCTCAGGGGAAACATTCAGTACTTC. This encodes CASSLLRGNIQYF.

This chain uses TRBV7-2 with TRBJ2-3; weak D call: TRBD2 (6 bases). CDR1 SGHTA and CDR2 FQGNSA come from the germline V gene. This CDR3 comprises 14 residues. Trimming pared 5 bases from V and 8 bases from J, leaving 17 bases between. The CDR3 DNA sequence: TGTGCCAGCAGCGGGACGGGTAGCGGAACTACGCAGTATTTT. This translates into CASSGTGSGTTQYF. Using reference TRBV7-2 and TRBJ2-3 for the parts outside the CDR3, the full variable domain is GAGVSQSPSNKVTEKGKDVELRCDPISGHTALYWYRQSLGQGLEFLIYFQGNSAPDKSGLPSDRFSAERTGGSVSTLTIQRTQQEDSAVYLCASSGTGSGTTQYFGPGTRLTVL.

The J gene is TRBJ1-1, the V gene TRBV4-3; maybe TRBD1 (5 bases). V was shortened by 1 base and J by 8 bases, with 17 bases between the two germline ends. Germline CDR1 LGHNA, CDR2 YSLEER. This CDR3 is built from 15 residues. The CDR3 nucleotides read TGCGCCAGCAGCCAAGTTAGGGGCCCACGCCGCGAAGCTTTCTTT. This gives the protein CASSQVRGPRREAFF.

The gene calls are TRBV30 and TRBJ1-2; D is undetermined. This CDR3 comprises 14 residues. Germline CDR1 GTSNPN, CDR2 SVGIG (reference sequence). Trimming took off 0 bases at V and 10 bases at J, with 18 bases between the two ends. The CDR3 coding sequence is TGTGCCTGGAGTGTACTCTACTTGGAAGGAGACTACACCTTC. Translated, it gives CAWSVLYLEGDYTF.